These 18 T cell receptor beta chains were sequenced from one sample in a study of shared clonotypes between healthy human individuals. In the naive CD8 group, cells lacked CD45RO and were positively selected for CCR7, so terminally differentiated effector memory CD45RA+ cells were left out. Profiled with immunoSEQ multiplex PCR; TCRdb holds only in-frame clones, not every one. The table includes about 550,000 clones, over 95% detected once. What was sequenced was naive CD8+ T cells sorted from blood. These receptors were collected from a woman under 40 in good health.

The chain couples TRBV7-8 to TRBJ2-7; the match to TRBD2 covers 9 bases. The CDR3 runs to 15 residues. Germline CDR1 is SGHVS and CDR2 is FQNEAQ. The trim removed 4 bases at V and 1 base at J, leaving 5 bases unmatched. The CDR3 spells CASSSLAGVSYEQYF. CDR3 sequence (DNA): TGTGCCAGCAGCTCTTTAGCGGGAGTATCCTACGAGCAGTACTTC.

The V call is TRBV30, the J call TRBJ1-1, with 9 positions matching TRBD1. The CDR3 runs to 14 residues. The ends lost 4 bases at V and 4 bases at J; junction bases unmatched: 7. Germline V gives CDR1 GTSNPN, CDR2 SVGIG (reference sequence). CDR3 amino acids: CAWNGGQGGTEAFF. The CDR3 nucleotides are TGTGCCTGGAATGGGGGACAGGGCGGCACTGAAGCTTTCTTT.

V gene TRBV27 combines with J gene TRBJ1-2; the match to TRBD1 covers 11 bases. J gave up 6 bases and V 5 bases, and 11 bases lay outside the gene matches. This CDR3 contains 16 residues. CDR1 and CDR2 from the germline V gene are MNHEY and SMNVEV (reference sequence). CDR3 amino acids: CASSLTSGTGGHGYTF. CDR3 nucleotides: TGTGCCAGCAGTCTCACATCCGGGACAGGGGGACATGGCTACACCTTC.

The gene calls are TRBV2 and TRBJ2-2, with 8 positions matching TRBD2. Germline-derived CDR1 and CDR2 are SNHLY and FYNNEI. The junction had 13 bases not matched to a gene; V was cut back by 4 bases and J by 3 bases. The CDR3 length is 18 residues. CDR3 region: CASSVSTSGIWDTGELFF. The CDR3 coding sequence is TGTGCCAGCAGTGTTTCTACTAGCGGAATTTGGGACACCGGGGAGCTGTTTTTT.

As to this clone: Other DNA sequences of this sample code for an identical CDR3. CDR3 residues: CASSPGTGNTEAFF. The DNA for the CDR3 is TGCGCCAGCAGCCCCGGGACAGGGAACACTGAAGCTTTCTTT. The V gene is TRBV5-1, the J gene TRBJ1-1, with 8 nucleotides matching TRBD1. J lost 1 base, V lost 4 bases, and 3 bases had no gene match. Germline-derived CDR1 and CDR2 are SGHRS and YFSETQ. This CDR3 is 14 amino acids long. Full variable domain (remainder filled in from reference TRBV5-1 and TRBJ1-1): KAGVTQTPRYLIKTRGQQVTLSCSPISGHRSVSWYQQTPGQGLQFLFEYFSETQRNKGNFPGRFSGRQFSNSRSEMNVSTLELGDSALYLCASSPGTGNTEAFFGQGTRLTVV.

The genes are TRBV28 and TRBJ2-7; 7 nucleotides line up with TRBD2. The J segment lost 4 bases and the V segment lost 3 bases, leaving 9 bases of the junction unmatched. The germline gives CDR1 MDHEN, CDR2 SYDVKM. This CDR3 has 15 amino acids. In DNA, the CDR3 is TGTGCCAGCAGTTTGGGGGTGGGGAGGGGATACGAGCAGTACTTC. This translates into CASSLGVGRGYEQYF.

The V and J genes are TRBV18 and TRBJ2-4, with 10 positions matching TRBD1. J lost 3 bases, V lost 1 base, and 12 bases had no gene match. Per germline, CDR1 KGHSH and CDR2 LQKENI. The CDR3 runs to 19 residues. CDR3 amino acids: CASSPRRIGTGAGKNIQYF. DNA of the CDR3: TGTGCCAGCTCACCACGGCGGATCGGGACAGGGGCGGGCAAAAACATTCAGTACTTC. The variable domain in full, with the rest retrieved from reference TRBV18 and TRBJ2-4, is NAGVMQNPRHLVRRRGQEARLRCSPMKGHSHVYWYRQLPEEGLKFMVYLQKENIIDESGMPKERFSAEFPKEGPSILRIQQVVRGDSAAYFCASSPRRIGTGAGKNIQYFGAGTRLSVL.

Details on this clone: Additional DNA sequences in this sample encode the identical CDR3. The rearrangement joins TRBV27 to TRBJ2-7; the match to TRBD1 covers 7 bases. From germline, CDR1 is MNHEY and CDR2 SMNVEV (reference sequence). This CDR3 contains 13 residues. The ends lost 5 bases at V and 3 bases at J; junction bases unmatched: 4. CDR3 nucleotide sequence: TGTGCCAGCAGTCCCGGGACAGTCTACGAGCAGTACTTC. Its translation is CASSPGTVYEQYF.

The chain carries TRBV14 and TRBJ2-2; D not certain. Deletions cut 1 base from V and 7 bases from J, with 19 bases between. This CDR3 has 17 amino acids. Germline values: CDR1 SGHDN, CDR2 FVKESK. DNA for the CDR3: TGTGCCAGCAGCCAAGTCGGCTACCAGGTGGCTGACGGGGAGCTGTTTTTT. Translated: CASSQVGYQVADGELFF. Together with reference TRBV14 and TRBJ2-2, the CDR3 gives the full variable domain: EAGVTQFPSHSVIEKGQTVTLRCDPISGHDNLYWYRRVMGKEIKFLLHFVKESKQDESGMPNNRFLAERTGGTYSTLKVQPAELEDSGVYFCASSQVGYQVADGELFFGEGSRLTVL.

The V call is TRBV27, the J call TRBJ2-1, with 10 nucleotides matching TRBD1. The CDR3 runs to 13 residues. Germline CDR1 is MNHEY and CDR2 is SMNVEV (reference sequence). The junction had 4 bases not matched to a gene; V was cut back by 6 bases and J by 8 bases. The CDR3 reads CASRLTGGDEQFF. The CDR3 DNA reads as TGTGCCAGCAGATTGACAGGGGGCGATGAGCAGTTCTTC.

Concerning this clone itself: A read error may produce the germline difference seen at one junction end. V usage is TRBV2 and J usage is TRBJ1-4; D call uncertain. Germline V CDR1 and CDR2: SNHLY, FYNNEI. The CDR3 runs 17 residues. CDR3 nucleotides: TGTGCCAGCAGCGAAGCGCGGTGGGTGGGCCTGAATGAAAAACTGTTTTTT. It specifies CASSEARWVGLNEKLFF.

The chain is built from TRBV27 and TRBJ2-5; TRBD1 is a possible D gene (6 bases). The J call is in doubt because the DNA end fits TRBJ2-7 better. Germline CDR1 reads MNHEY; CDR2 reads SMNVEV (reference sequence). The CDR3 sequence is 14 residues long. CDR3 in amino acids: CASSLNGQFYEQYF. CDR3 nucleotides: TGTGCCAGCAGTTTGAACGGACAGTTTTACGAGCAGTACTTC.

The V gene is TRBV5-6, the J gene TRBJ1-1; D not certain. This CDR3 is 12 amino acids long. The V gene lost 1 base and the J gene lost 7 bases, with 8 bases spanning the gap. The germline gives CDR1 SGHDT, CDR2 YYEEEE. Written as DNA, the CDR3 is TGTGCCAGCAGCTTGTTTCCCGGTGAAGCTTTCTTT. Protein product: CASSLFPGEAFF.

A remark on this clone: At the DNA level, this CDR3 is encoded by other sequences in the same sample as well. V is TRBV7-9 and J is TRBJ2-1; 11 nucleotides match TRBD2. The CDR3 is 16 amino acids. Unmatched junction bases numbered 0, after V lost 0 bases and J lost 2 bases. The V gene's germline CDR1 is SEHNR and CDR2 FQNEAQ (reference sequence). The CDR3 region is CASSLAGLAAYNEQFF. The DNA for the CDR3 is TGTGCCAGCAGCTTAGCGGGACTAGCGGCCTACAATGAGCAGTTCTTC.

The CDR3 reads CASTKLAGDVDTQYF. The CDR3 DNA is TGTGCCAGCACCAAGTTAGCGGGGGATGTAGATACGCAGTATTTT. The chain combines TRBV9 with TRBJ2-3; 9 bases line up with TRBD2. V was clipped by 6 bases and J by 5 bases; unmatched bases: 10. The CDR3 is made up of 15 amino acids. The V gene's germline CDR1 is SGDLS and CDR2 YYNGEE. Combining the CDR3 with reference TRBV9 and TRBJ2-3 gives the whole variable domain DSGVTQTPKHLITATGQRVTLRCSPRSGDLSVYWYQQSLDQGLQFLIQYYNGEERAKGNILERFSAQQFPDLHSELNLSSLELGDSALYFCASTKLAGDVDTQYFGPGTRLTVL.

The chain has TRBV6-5 and TRBJ2-1; weak D call: TRBD2 (5 bases). The length of the CDR3 is 14 residues. From germline, CDR1 is MNHEY and CDR2 SVGAGI. The V gene lost 8 bases and the J gene lost 0 bases, with 11 bases spanning the gap. The CDR3 sequence is CASASGSSYNEQFF. In DNA form, the CDR3 reads TGTGCCAGCGCTTCGGGGTCCTCCTACAATGAGCAGTTCTTC.

The rearrangement links TRBV27 to TRBJ1-2; no firm D call. The CDR3 loop spans 16 amino acids. The ends were cut back, 5 bases at V and 4 bases at J, with 20 bases in the middle. CDR1 MNHEY and CDR2 SMNVEV come from the germline V gene (reference sequence). As DNA, the CDR3 is TGTGCCAGCAGTCCCTTTATGTCAGCGCAGAGCTATGGCTACACCTTC. Translation: CASSPFMSAQSYGYTF.

J is TRBJ2-3 and V is TRBV5-4, with 10 bases identical to TRBD2. The CDR3 contains 17 residues. The germline V gene has CDR1 SGHNT and CDR2 YYREEE (reference sequence). The ends lost 7 bases at V and 5 bases at J; junction bases unmatched: 16. The CDR3, as DNA: TGTGCCAGCCTGAACTACGGGCTAGCGGGAGAGATAGATACGCAGTATTTT. This codes for CASLNYGLAGEIDTQYF.